This is a list of T cell receptor beta chains from one sample in a study of blood T cell repertoires in COVID-19. Clones were read by immunoSEQ multiplex PCR, and TCRdb kept only the in-frame ones, dropping some. Among about 97,000 clones, around 87% were seen once, and the ten largest hold over 15%. The sequenced sample was peripheral blood. The receptors stem from a human donor in a cohort sampled during active COVID-19. Both conserved end residues are part of each CDR3. The D gene is left open where the match is weak. Expanded clones get a size class; other rows say once, few or many, or leave the size out.

j_call: TRBJ2-2
clone_size: -
v_call: TRBV18
d_call: TRBD1
cdr3_nt: TGTGCCAGCTCACATCAACCGGGACAGGGTAAAACCGGGGAGCTGTTTTTT
cdr3_aa: CASSHQPGQGKTGELFF

j_call: TRBJ2-5
clone_size: -
v_call: TRBV5-1
d_call: -
cdr3_nt: TGCGCCAGCAGCTTTTCTAGCGTCCAAGAGACCCAGTACTTC
cdr3_aa: CASSFSSVQETQYF

j_call: TRBJ1-2
clone_size: -
v_call: TRBV27
d_call: -
cdr3_nt: TGTGCCAGCTATTCTTACGGGGGTGGCTATGGCTACACCTTC
cdr3_aa: CASYSYGGGYGYTF

j_call: TRBJ1-5
clone_size: -
v_call: TRBV19
d_call: TRBD1
cdr3_nt: TGTGCCAGTAGTACCACAGGGGCTAGCAATCAGCCCCAGCATTTT
cdr3_aa: CASSTTGASNQPQHF

j_call: TRBJ2-7
clone_size: -
v_call: TRBV5-6
d_call: -
cdr3_nt: TGTGCCAGCAGCTTGGCGGGGAACTACGAGCAGTACTTC
cdr3_aa: CASSLAGNYEQYF

j_call: TRBJ2-1
clone_size: -
v_call: TRBV6-6
d_call: -
cdr3_nt: TGTGCCAGCAGTCTTTTAACTAGCATAGATGAGCAGTTCTTC
cdr3_aa: CASSLLTSIDEQFF

j_call: TRBJ2-5
clone_size: -
v_call: TRBV7-3
d_call: -
cdr3_nt: TGTGCCAGCAGCTTAAATCCGAGGGAGACCCAGTACTTC
cdr3_aa: CASSLNPRETQYF

j_call: TRBJ2-5
clone_size: -
v_call: TRBV2
d_call: TRBD2
cdr3_nt: TGTGCCAGCAGTGTCGGACTAGAAGTTGGGACCCAGTACTTC
cdr3_aa: CASSVGLEVGTQYF

j_call: TRBJ2-1
clone_size: once
v_call: TRBV7-2
d_call: -
cdr3_nt: TGTGCCAGCCGATCCGGGGGGCCCTACAATGAGCAGTTCTTC
cdr3_aa: CASRSGGPYNEQFF

j_call: TRBJ1-2
clone_size: -
v_call: TRBV19
d_call: -
cdr3_nt: TGTGCCAGTAGTAACCCCAAGGCGGGGGTCTATGGCTACACCTTC
cdr3_aa: CASSNPKAGVYGYTF

j_call: TRBJ2-2
clone_size: -
v_call: TRBV3-1/TRBV3-2
d_call: -
cdr3_nt: TGTGCCAGCAGCCCCGCGGCGGGTAGGGCCGGGGAGCTGTTTTTT
cdr3_aa: CASSPAAGRAGELFF

j_call: TRBJ2-7
clone_size: -
v_call: TRBV6-2/TRBV6-3
d_call: TRBD1
cdr3_nt: TGTGCCAGCAGTTACTCGTCCACAGGGGGCGAGCAGTACTTC
cdr3_aa: CASSYSSTGGEQYF

j_call: TRBJ1-4
clone_size: -
v_call: TRBV2
d_call: -
cdr3_nt: TGTGCCAGCAGGACCGACAGTTTAAATGAAAAACTGTTTTTT
cdr3_aa: CASRTDSLNEKLFF

j_call: TRBJ2-7
clone_size: once
v_call: TRBV7-6
d_call: TRBD2
cdr3_nt: TGTGCCAGCAGTCCAGGAGCGGGGCCCTCCTACGAGCAGTACTTC
cdr3_aa: CASSPGAGPSYEQYF

j_call: TRBJ2-3
clone_size: once
v_call: TRBV9
d_call: TRBD2
cdr3_nt: TGTGCCAGCAGCGACAGCCCTGCGGGGGGGTTTACAGATACGCAGTATTTT
cdr3_aa: CASSDSPAGGFTDTQYF

j_call: TRBJ1-1
clone_size: -
v_call: TRBV4-2
d_call: -
cdr3_nt: TGTGCCAGCAGCCGAGGAGACAGTGGTGCTTTCTTT
cdr3_aa: CASSRGDSGAFF

j_call: TRBJ1-2
clone_size: -
v_call: TRBV19
d_call: -
cdr3_nt: TGTGCCAGTAGTATAGATCGGGGCTATGGCTACACCTTC
cdr3_aa: CASSIDRGYGYTF

j_call: TRBJ1-1
clone_size: -
v_call: TRBV10-3
d_call: TRBD1
cdr3_nt: TGTGCCATCAGGGGGGGACAGGCGAACACTGAAGCTTTCTTT
cdr3_aa: CAIRGGQANTEAFF

j_call: TRBJ2-1
clone_size: -
v_call: TRBV10-3
d_call: TRBD2
cdr3_nt: TGTGCCATCAGTGGTATCGGGGGACTAGCAGATGAGCAGTTCTTC
cdr3_aa: CAISGIGGLADEQFF

j_call: TRBJ2-3
clone_size: -
v_call: TRBV21-1
d_call: -
cdr3_nt: TGTGCCAGCAGCAAGACCGGGACTAGCGGTGCAGATACGCAGTATTTT
cdr3_aa: CASSKTGTSGADTQYF

j_call: TRBJ2-3
clone_size: -
v_call: TRBV6-6
d_call: TRBD2
cdr3_nt: TGTGCCAGCGGTAGACTAGCGGGAAGGACCACAGATACGCAGTATTTT
cdr3_aa: CASGRLAGRTTDTQYF

j_call: TRBJ1-1
clone_size: once
v_call: TRBV6-2/TRBV6-3
d_call: TRBD1
cdr3_nt: TGTGCCAGCAGTTACTCGATATCGACAGGGGGGACTGAAGCTTTCTTT
cdr3_aa: CASSYSISTGGTEAFF

j_call: TRBJ1-1
clone_size: -
v_call: TRBV2
d_call: -
cdr3_nt: TGTGCCAGCATCAAGGCGGCGGAGAACACTGAAGCTTTCTTT
cdr3_aa: CASIKAAENTEAFF

j_call: TRBJ2-7
clone_size: -
v_call: TRBV29-1
d_call: -
cdr3_nt: TGCAGCGTTTCGGGAACGTACGAGCAGTACTTC
cdr3_aa: CSVSGTYEQYF

j_call: TRBJ2-3
clone_size: -
v_call: TRBV5-1
d_call: -
cdr3_nt: TGCGCCAGCAGCTTCCGACAGAGTAGCACAGATACGCAGTATTTT
cdr3_aa: CASSFRQSSTDTQYF

j_call: TRBJ1-1
clone_size: few
v_call: TRBV11-2
d_call: -
cdr3_nt: TGTGCCAGCAGCCCATGGGAGCTCACTGAAGCTTTCTTT
cdr3_aa: CASSPWELTEAFF

j_call: TRBJ2-7
clone_size: -
v_call: TRBV11-2
d_call: TRBD2
cdr3_nt: TGTGCCAGCAGCGTACTAGCGGGGCTTTATGGGGAGCAGTACTTC
cdr3_aa: CASSVLAGLYGEQYF

j_call: TRBJ1-5
clone_size: -
v_call: TRBV5-1
d_call: TRBD1
cdr3_nt: TGCGCCAGCAGCGCGACAGGGAATAGCAATCAGCCCCAGCATTTT
cdr3_aa: CASSATGNSNQPQHF

j_call: TRBJ2-3
clone_size: -
v_call: TRBV4-3
d_call: -
cdr3_nt: TGCGCCAGCAGCCAACTAGCCCAGACAGATACGCAGTATTTT
cdr3_aa: CASSQLAQTDTQYF

j_call: TRBJ2-7
clone_size: -
v_call: TRBV20-1
d_call: -
cdr3_nt: TGCAGTGCTTTGGTTCGCGGCGAGCAGTACTTC
cdr3_aa: CSALVRGEQYF

j_call: TRBJ1-6
clone_size: many
v_call: TRBV10-2
d_call: -
cdr3_nt: TGCGCCAGCCGCCTCCCGGGGAATTCACCCCTCCACTTT
cdr3_aa: CASRLPGNSPLHF

j_call: TRBJ2-6
clone_size: -
v_call: TRBV30
d_call: TRBD1
cdr3_nt: TGTGCCTGGAGTGGGCAACCCGGGCAGGGGGCTGGGGCCAACGTCCTGACTTTC
cdr3_aa: CAWSGQPGQGAGANVLTF

j_call: TRBJ2-1
clone_size: -
v_call: TRBV9
d_call: TRBD1
cdr3_nt: TGTGCCAGCAGCGTAGCTACAGGGGGCGATGAGCAGTTCTTC
cdr3_aa: CASSVATGGDEQFF

j_call: TRBJ1-4
clone_size: -
v_call: TRBV4-1
d_call: TRBD1
cdr3_nt: TGCGCCAGCAGACTTACCGGGACAGGGGTAGAAAAACTGTTTTTT
cdr3_aa: CASRLTGTGVEKLFF

j_call: TRBJ1-2
clone_size: -
v_call: TRBV6-6
d_call: -
cdr3_nt: TGTGCCAGCAGTTACTCGAGACAGAACTATGGCTACACCTTC
cdr3_aa: CASSYSRQNYGYTF

j_call: TRBJ1-4
clone_size: -
v_call: TRBV7-8
d_call: -
cdr3_nt: TGTGCCAGCAGCTTAGGGTGGAGGGAAAAACTGTTTTTT
cdr3_aa: CASSLGWREKLFF

j_call: TRBJ1-4
clone_size: -
v_call: TRBV7-2
d_call: TRBD1
cdr3_nt: TGTGCCAGCAGCCCTCCAGGGGGCCTTAATGAAAAACTGTTTTTT
cdr3_aa: CASSPPGGLNEKLFF

j_call: TRBJ2-5
clone_size: few
v_call: TRBV4-1
d_call: -
cdr3_nt: TGCGCCAGCAGCCAAGTTGTCAAAGAGACCCAGTACTTC
cdr3_aa: CASSQVVKETQYF

j_call: TRBJ2-7
clone_size: -
v_call: TRBV28
d_call: -
cdr3_nt: TGTGCCAGCAGCCTCTCAGGGGAGACCTACGAGCAGTACTTC
cdr3_aa: CASSLSGETYEQYF

j_call: TRBJ2-1
clone_size: once
v_call: TRBV3-1/TRBV3-2
d_call: TRBD2
cdr3_nt: TGTGCCAGCAGCCAAGAAGTCCCGACTAGCGGGCTTCACAATGAGCAGTTCTTC
cdr3_aa: CASSQEVPTSGLHNEQFF

j_call: TRBJ1-3
clone_size: -
v_call: TRBV19
d_call: -
cdr3_nt: TGTGCCAGTAGTATAGGTGCAGGGGCTGGAAACACCATATATTTT
cdr3_aa: CASSIGAGAGNTIYF

j_call: TRBJ2-7
clone_size: -
v_call: TRBV28
d_call: -
cdr3_nt: TGTGCCAGCAGTTCTTACAGGGTTGTGGGGGTTGTGGCCTACGAGCAGTACTTC
cdr3_aa: CASSSYRVVGVVAYEQYF

j_call: TRBJ2-1
clone_size: -
v_call: TRBV5-4
d_call: -
cdr3_nt: TGTGCCAGCAGCTTGGATGGAGGGAGTCCCTACAATGAGCAGTTCTTC
cdr3_aa: CASSLDGGSPYNEQFF

j_call: TRBJ2-2
clone_size: once
v_call: TRBV18
d_call: -
cdr3_nt: TGTGCCAGCTCACCCGGGGACACCGGGGAGCTGTTTTTT
cdr3_aa: CASSPGDTGELFF